This T cell receptor (beta chain) is from a study of blood T cell repertoires in COVID-19 (dated by TCRdb to about 2020). As for the study more broadly: Samples from collaborators originated in the United States, Italy and Spain and spanned both the acute and convalescent phases of COVID-19. The material from the prospective study consisted of cDNA or gDNA derived from T cells, B-cell-depleted T cells, or PBMCs. Subjects who had been exposed to COVID-19, were actively infected with it, or had recovered from it provided the deeply sampled blood TCRbeta repertoires that made up the dataset. The repertoires were released in a freely available public database meant as a resource for research on the immune response to SARS-CoV-2. Samples were obtained from the ongoing ImmuneRACE study (first 160 participants) and from 1,254 subjects provided by 6 global collaborators. Nearly every sample came with metadata listing a de-identified subject ID, COVID-19 status, age in years and sex. Where available, HLA class I and class II types were obtained from metadata supplied by the sample provider rather than from assay-based typing. Broad study findings and their caveats: The quantity of clinical and demographic metadata differed by source and by participant and was supplied without curation.

TCRbeta CDR3 regions were amplified from genomic DNA using the immunoSEQ Assay, a bias-controlled multiplex PCR. As for the authors' bioinformatics: The number of nucleated cells in each sample was estimated from the amplification of reference gene primers within the assay. Sequence reads were collapsed and filtered to measure the absolute abundance of every unique TCRbeta CDR3 rearrangement. Productive Simpson clonality was computed per sample as the square root of Simpson's diversity index over productive rearrangements. In TCRdb, the immuneACCESS table is reduced to in-frame sequences with V and J assigned. These tables do not hold every clone; where another copy was compared, an unresolved V gene accounts for under half, and the others remain unexplained. The V and J calls and clone size were taken over from that table, and D and trimming were inferred from the DNA. The sample contains about 340,000 clones, around 88% of them found a single time. 2.5% to 3.5% of the sample goes to the ten largest clones.

V was cut back by 3 bases and J by 0 bases, leaving a gap of 6 bases between them. The CDR3, cysteine through phenylalanine, is 14 amino acids long. Only the CDR3 portion is preserved as DNA: 42 bases, with reading frame beginning at the first base. Based on the germline V gene, the CDR1 and CDR2 sequences are SGHTA and FQGNSA. The table lists this clone with a count of one. Its antigen is not yet known. No much larger clonotype is one base removed from it; base qualities were not supplied. Collaborating institutions collected whole blood in K2EDTA tubes following their own protocols. Collaborator samples were shipped for TCRbeta analysis as frozen whole blood, isolated PBMCs, or DNA extracted from either sample type.

The TCR comes from a man younger than 40 with active or convalescent COVID-19. The sequenced material came from peripheral blood. Rearrangement joined TRBV7-2 to TRBJ1-5; the D gene cannot be resolved reliably. The DNA reads TGTGCCAGCAGCTTCGGGTATAGCAATCAGCCCCAGCATTTT. Its product reads: CASSFGYSNQPQHF.